The sequence of this TCR beta chain was determined in a study of shared clonotypes between healthy human individuals (dated by TCRdb to about 2020). In the study overall: The cohort comprised two women and a few men aged 18 to 49 years. For each donor, three plates each were used for CD4 naive and CD4 memory, two plates were used for CD8 naive, and one plate was used for CD8 memory. The study deeply sequenced blood TCR repertoires of five healthy adults to estimate repertoire size and the extent of clonotype sharing between individuals. Different laboratories and diverse techniques were used to prepare libraries and sequence TCR repertoires, to increase sequencing depth and limit assay-specific biases. Between about 0.94 and 8.9 billion PBMCs per donor were obtained by leukapheresis.

Beyond this particular receptor, the publication reports: Pairwise subsampling led to the expectation that sequencing depth would affect the degree of clonotype sharing among donors. Only blood was sampled, and tissue TCR repertoires likely differ from those in blood. Sharing across a few donors was observed for about 5% of naive CD4, over 3% of naive CD8, 2.3% of memory CD4, and about 0.39% of memory CD8 clonotypes. Incomplete sequencing was indicated by rarefaction of sorted-subset datasets, despite the large sequencing depth. Estimated clonotype richness was generally larger for naive than for memory subsets. The small number of donors limited the genetic and exposure-history diversity represented. Compared with non-shared clonotypes, the clonotypes found in all four sorted-subset donors had higher generation probabilities.

TCR CDR3 regions were amplified from genomic DNA by multiplex PCR using the deep immunoSEQ assay. Extracted genomic DNA from each cell subset was spread evenly across all wells of several immunoSEQ 96-well plates, with each plate serving as a replicate. For sorted subsets, 200 to 250 ng genomic DNA, equal to 30,000 to 35,000 T cell genomes, was loaded into each replicate PCR. Purified libraries were quantified with a Qubit 3.0 fluorometer, sized on a Bioanalyzer 2100, and re-quantified with the KAPA Library Quantification kit. A separate single-read 150-cycle Illumina NextSeq 550 flow cell was used to sequence each immunoSEQ 96-well plate. Per the source publication's procedure: The immunoSEQ output contained only junctional sequences without quality scores, so filtering could not match that applied to full-length reads. Sequences were annotated with PyIR, a Python wrapper for IgBLAST v1.9, using IMGT germline references to assign V/J genes and CDR3. Reads were filtered out if the reads had weak V/J assignments (E-value above 1e-6), no CDR3, stop codons, out-of-frame junctions, or ambiguous translated residues. A V3J clonotype was defined by an identical inferred V gene, J gene, and CDR3 amino acid sequence. The percentage overlap between two repertoires was calculated by dividing the number of shared unique clonotypes by the size of the smaller repertoire. Richness of each repertoire was evaluated using RTK rarefaction, the Chao1 estimator, and Recon v2.1 estimates of unobserved clonotypes. For all TCRbeta clonotypes obtained by the gDNA method from four donors, generation probabilities were computed with OLGA. The source is immuneACCESS, and TCRdb retained only in-frame sequences with V and J called. Part of the clones is not carried over; for the studies checked, unresolved V genes explain less than half of this, and the remainder is unexplained. V, J and clone size derive from that table, while D and trimming were established from the DNA sequence. The sample contains roughly 300,000 clones, 73% of them found a single time. The ten largest clones take up 10% of the sample.

The donors were healthy, HIV-negative adults who had no recently reported acute infections or vaccinations. Every donor was a Caucasian adult living in Nashville, Tennessee, USA. CD4+ T cells were enriched by magnetic negative selection, after which naive cells were positively selected on CD45RA and the negative fraction was taken as the memory subset. After blood collection by leukapheresis, PBMCs were isolated using Ficoll-Histopaque density gradient centrifugation and then cryopreserved in the vapor phase of liquid nitrogen. Purity and quantity of every magnetically sorted T cell population were checked by analytical flow cytometry. Genomic DNA was isolated from every sorted fraction and measured by UV absorbance on a Nanodrop 2000c. There are 15 amino acids in the CDR3, from cysteine to phenylalanine inclusive. Only CDR3 DNA remains: 45 bases, in frame from the first base. A word on this clone: Which antigen it targets is not known. No qualities accompany the bases; no much larger clone lies one base away.

This receptor was taken from a man between 25 and 39 years old in good health. The sample consisted of memory CD4+ T cells sorted from blood. The cell subset or site tag for this specimen amounts to: CD45RA-negative fraction. Recombination connected TRBV12-2 to TRBJ1-2. TRBV12-2 is described as a pseudogene. The CDR3 protein is CASRLARTGTLGYTF. At the DNA level, the sequence is TGTGCAAGTCGCTTAGCAAGGACGGGGACCCTTGGCTACACCTTC.